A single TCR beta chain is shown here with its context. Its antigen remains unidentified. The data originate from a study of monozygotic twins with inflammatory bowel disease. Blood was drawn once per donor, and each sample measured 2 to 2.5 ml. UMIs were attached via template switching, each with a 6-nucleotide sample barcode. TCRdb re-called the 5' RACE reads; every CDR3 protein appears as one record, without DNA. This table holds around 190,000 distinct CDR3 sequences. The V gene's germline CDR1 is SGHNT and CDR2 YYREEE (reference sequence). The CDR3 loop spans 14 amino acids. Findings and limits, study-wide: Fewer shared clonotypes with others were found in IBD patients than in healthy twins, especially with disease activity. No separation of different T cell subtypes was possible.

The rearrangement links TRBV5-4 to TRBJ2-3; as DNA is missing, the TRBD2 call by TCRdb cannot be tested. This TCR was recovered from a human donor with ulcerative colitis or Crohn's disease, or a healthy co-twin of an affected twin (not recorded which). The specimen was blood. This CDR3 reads CAGRQDPDTDTQYF.